Below, 28 T cell receptor beta chains from the same sample are listed, as sequenced in a study of T cells after posttransplantation cyclophosphamide (dated by TCRdb to 2016 to 2017). Explained via the paper, the time point label denotes: posttransplant day relative to BM transplant. The control group consisted of 11 patients who received myeloablative marrow transplants with methotrexate plus a calcineurin inhibitor and who were sampled 1 year after transplant. Libraries were constructed by the immunoSEQ multiplex PCR assay. TCRdb obtained this table from immuneACCESS and retained in-frame rearrangements with V and J assigned. These tables miss some clones; where compared with another copy, unresolved V genes account for less than half of the shortfall, and the remainder is unexplained. Within this sample are about 10,000 clones, with approximately 88% of them counted one time only. The top ten clonotypes cover under 30% of the sample.

The sample consisted of PBMCs, taken after an allogeneic stem cell transplant with a calcineurin inhibitor and methotrexate. These receptors were taken from a young adult male patient who received an allogeneic stem cell transplant from an unrelated donor, was CMV-positive, and had no GVHD. Following transplantation, T cells from the graft donor may be among those present.

The chain links TRBV19 to TRBJ1-2, with TRBD1 matching 8 bases. The junction had 7 bases not matched to a gene; V was cut back by 2 bases and J by 5 bases. This CDR3 is built from 15 residues. CDR1 LNHDA and CDR2 SQIVND come from the germline V gene (reference sequence). The CDR3 protein is CASSIQGGQAYGYTF. The DNA for the CDR3 is TGTGCCAGTAGTATACAAGGGGGACAGGCGTATGGCTACACCTTC.

V gene TRBV28 combines with J gene TRBJ2-3, with TRBD2 matching over 7 bases. The germline CDR1 and CDR2 sequences are MDHEN and SYDVKM. The V and J ends lost 5 bases and 0 bases, in that order; junction bases with no gene match: 5. CDR3 size: 15 residues. CDR3 in amino acids: CASSTASGSTDTQYF. Here the CDR3 DNA reads TGTGCCAGCAGTACGGCTAGCGGTAGCACAGATACGCAGTATTTT.

The gene calls are TRBV10-3 and TRBJ2-7; TRBD1 matches at 9 bases. The CDR3 contains 16 residues. The V gene end was trimmed by 2 bases and the J gene end by 4 bases; junction bases not matched to a gene: 9. The V gene's germline CDR1 is ENHRY and CDR2 SYGVKD. The CDR3 protein is CAISEIRGQGGYEQYF. The DNA for the CDR3 is TGTGCCATCAGTGAGATCAGGGGACAGGGAGGGTACGAGCAGTACTTC.

This chain uses TRBV5-4 with TRBJ2-2; TRBD1 is a possible D gene (6 bases). The CDR3 is 14 residues long. Germline V gives CDR1 SGHNT, CDR2 YYREEE (reference sequence). The V and J ends lost 3 bases and 8 bases respectively, with 14 bases between them. In nucleotides, the CDR3 is TGTGCCAGCAGCTATGACAGGCGTCGAGGGGAGCTGTTTTTT. This encodes CASSYDRRRGELFF.

The gene calls are TRBV19 and TRBJ1-2; perhaps TRBD1 as D (5 bases). The length of the CDR3 is 13 residues. The germline V gene encodes CDR1 LNHDA and CDR2 SQIVND (reference sequence). V was clipped by 7 bases and J by 4 bases, with 13 bases between them. In DNA, the CDR3 is TGTGCCAGTACCAACTGGGGCCTCTATGGCTACACCTTC. Its translation is CASTNWGLYGYTF.

This chain connects TRBV6-1 to TRBJ2-4; 8 nucleotides agree with TRBD2. V was pared by 10 bases and J by 8 bases, with 16 bases of the junction left unmatched. The germline V gene has CDR1 MNHNS and CDR2 SASEGT. The CDR3 runs to 15 residues. CDR3 coding DNA: TGTGCCACCATAAGGGGAGGACTAGCTCGCGACATTCAGTACTTC. Translated, it gives CATIRGGLARDIQYF.

The chain joins TRBV27 to TRBJ2-1, with D possibly TRBD1 on 5 matching bases. The CDR3 has 12 amino acids. Germline CDR1 is MNHEY and CDR2 is SMNVEV (reference sequence). Deletions cut 8 bases from V and 9 bases from J, with 14 bases between. The CDR3 reads CASSFIRGEQFF. The CDR3, as DNA: TGTGCCAGCTCCTTCATTAGGGGTGAGCAGTTCTTC.

The genes are TRBV4-2 and TRBJ2-3; tentative D call: TRBD1 (6 bases). Between the trimmed V and J ends, which lost 0 bases and 1 base, there was a span of 11 bases. This CDR3 is 16 amino acids long. Germline V gives CDR1 LGHNA, CDR2 YNFKEQ. The CDR3 DNA follows: TGTGCCAGCAGCCAAGACGTGGCAGGGGGCACAGATACGCAGTATTTT. Encoded protein: CASSQDVAGGTDTQYF.

CDR3 in amino acids: CASSGQPYYSYEQYV. The CDR3 bases are TGTGCCAGCAGTGGACAGCCCTACTACTCCTACGAGCAGTACGTC. The rearrangement uses TRBV6-6 and TRBJ2-7; tentatively, D is TRBD1 (6 bases). Trimming removed 5 bases at V and 0 bases at J, with 14 bases between. The CDR3 runs 15 residues. Germline values: CDR1 MNHNY, CDR2 SVGAGI (reference sequence).

This chain joins TRBV7-9 and TRBJ2-1; 13 bases are shared with TRBD2. Looked up from germline, CDR1 is SEHNR and CDR2 is FQNEAQ (reference sequence). This CDR3 is 16 amino acids long. Trimming took 4 bases from V and 6 from J; bases not matched to a gene: 6. The CDR3 DNA reads as TGTGCCAGCAGCTCAGTACTAGCGGGAGGGAGCAATGAGCAGTTCTTC. This encodes CASSSVLAGGSNEQFF.

This sequence joins TRBV7-3 and TRBJ2-3; 7 bases match TRBD2. In germline, CDR1 is SGHTA, CDR2 FQGTGA. The CDR3 totals 15 residues. V shed 5 bases, J shed 2 bases, and the junction held 7 bases outside the gene matches. CDR3 sequence reads: CASSRTGGFTDTQYF. The CDR3 DNA is TGTGCCAGCAGCCGAACGGGAGGCTTCACAGATACGCAGTATTTT.

The chain links TRBV5-8 to TRBJ2-1, with a tentative D call TRBD1 (5 bases). Germline values: CDR1 SGHTS, CDR2 YDEGEE. V lost 0 bases, J lost 4 bases, and 14 bases lay in between. The CDR3 length is 16 residues. The chain's CDR3 is CASSLVTSSGYNEQFF. CDR3 nucleotide sequence: TGTGCCAGCAGCTTGGTGACCAGCTCAGGGTACAATGAGCAGTTCTTC. Together with reference TRBV5-8 and TRBJ2-1, the CDR3 gives the full variable domain: EAGVTQSPTHLIKTRGQQATLRCSPISGHTSVYWYQQALGLGLQFLLWYDEGEERNRGNFPPRFSGRQFPNYSSELNVNALELEDSALYLCASSLVTSSGYNEQFFGPGTRLTVL.

This clone was found a few times. The chain recombines TRBV6-4 with TRBJ2-1; 13 bases are a match to TRBD2. V was pared by 3 bases and J by 8 bases, with 7 bases of the junction left unmatched. CDR1 is MRHNA, CDR2 SNTAGT, per germline. The CDR3 consists of 16 residues. CDR3 bases: TGTGCCAGCAGTGAATTCGGACTAGCGGGAGTGGATGAGCAGTTCTTC. Protein: CASSEFGLAGVDEQFF.

J is TRBJ2-1 and V is TRBV4-3; D is ambiguous. CDR1 and CDR2 (germline): LGHNA, YSLEER. Between the trimmed V and J ends, which lost 1 base and 8 bases, there was a span of 9 bases. There are 13 residues in the CDR3. The CDR3 nucleotides are TGCGCCAGCAGCCAAGGGCTACAGTATGAGCAGTTCTTC. Protein: CASSQGLQYEQFF.

The chain joins TRBV7-2 to TRBJ2-3; tentative D call: TRBD2 (6 bases). In germline, CDR1 is SGHTA, CDR2 FQGNSA. Trimming shortened V by 5 bases and J by 2 bases, and 11 bases separated the two germline ends. This CDR3 comprises 14 residues. CDR3 sequence (DNA): TGTGCCAGCAGCCGACGGGACTCCACAGATACGCAGTATTTT. Its protein is CASSRRDSTDTQYF.

The chain joins TRBV13 to TRBJ2-1; TRBD2 matches 12 bases. The J segment lost 8 bases and the V segment lost 5 bases, leaving 10 bases of the junction unmatched. In germline, CDR1 is PRHDT, CDR2 FYEKMQ (reference sequence). The CDR3 is made up of 16 amino acids. The CDR3 region is CASSLSRLAGVDEQFF. The CDR3, as DNA: TGTGCCAGCAGCCTGTCAAGACTAGCGGGGGTAGATGAGCAGTTCTTC.

The rearrangement joins TRBV7-9 to TRBJ1-5; D call uncertain. The CDR3 has 13 residues. The V end was cut by 6 bases, the J end by 1 base, with 7 bases between. Germline V CDR1 and CDR2: SEHNR, FQNEAQ (reference sequence). The CDR3: CASSHGSNQPQHF. The CDR3 region has the DNA TGTGCCAGCAGTCACGGGAGCAATCAGCCCCAGCATTTT.

This chain joins TRBV6-4 and TRBJ2-2, with D hard to call. Germline values: CDR1 MRHNA, CDR2 SNTAGT. The CDR3 totals 14 residues. V was pared by 5 bases and J by 1 base, with 8 bases between. The CDR3 loop is CASSPRLNTGELFF. The CDR3, as DNA: TGTGCCAGCAGTCCCAGACTGAACACCGGGGAGCTGTTTTTT.

The chain carries TRBV5-4 and TRBJ2-5; 7 positions match TRBD1. From germline, CDR1 is SGHNT and CDR2 YYREEE (reference sequence). V lost 2 bases, J lost 3 bases, and 7 bases stayed unmatched. The CDR3 length is 15 residues. The CDR3 reads CASSFSRQGKETQYF. CDR3 coding DNA: TGTGCCAGCAGCTTCTCTAGACAGGGAAAAGAGACCCAGTACTTC.

This clone was counted a single time. V and J are TRBV18 and TRBJ2-7; possible D gene TRBD1, 5 bases. The ends were cut back, 6 bases at V and 6 bases at J, with 18 bases in the middle. The CDR3 totals 14 residues. Germline-derived CDR1 and CDR2 are KGHSH and LQKENI. The CDR3 DNA sequence: TGTGCCAGCTCGACGACTCTTGGGGCCCCCGAGCAGTACTTC. It yields the protein CASSTTLGAPEQYF.

This clone was found a few times. CDR3 loop: CASQDRTGKNEQFF. The CDR3 DNA sequence: TGCGCCAGCCAGGATAGGACAGGGAAGAATGAGCAGTTCTTC. The chain combines TRBV4-1 with TRBJ2-1; 8 nucleotides align to TRBD1. The junction had 10 bases not matched to a gene; V was cut back by 8 bases and J by 7 bases. From germline, CDR1 is MGHRA and CDR2 YSYEKL. This CDR3 is built from 14 residues.

The chain employs TRBV10-1 and TRBJ1-2; 11 bases fit TRBD1. From germline, CDR1 is WNHNN and CDR2 SYGVQD (reference sequence). V lost 6 bases, J lost 4 bases, and 7 bases stayed unmatched. CDR3 length: 15 residues. The CDR3 is CASREDRGPSYGYTF. For the CDR3, the DNA is TGCGCCAGCAGAGAGGACAGGGGGCCGTCCTATGGCTACACCTTC.

The V call is TRBV7-3, the J call TRBJ2-3; D perhaps matches TRBD1 (5 bases). Looked up from germline, CDR1 is SGHTA and CDR2 is FQGTGA. CDR3 length: 15 residues. V lost 0 bases and J 2 bases, leaving 9 bases between the germline ends. The CDR3, as DNA: TGTGCCAGCAGCTTAACGGGGCAGGACACAGATACGCAGTATTTT. It encodes CASSLTGQDTDTQYF.

This clone has just one count. The chain combines TRBV5-5 with TRBJ1-4; the match to TRBD1 covers 7 bases. This CDR3 region has 18 residues. The ends lost 5 bases at V and 8 bases at J; junction bases unmatched: 21. Germline assignment: CDR1 SGHKS and CDR2 YYEKEE (reference sequence). This chain's CDR3 is CASSLGDPRQGWGEKLFF. CDR3 DNA sequence: TGTGCCAGCAGTCTTGGGGACCCGAGACAGGGATGGGGGGAAAAACTGTTTTTT. Using reference TRBV5-5 and TRBJ1-4 for the parts outside the CDR3, the full variable domain is DAGVTQSPTHLIKTRGQQVTLRCSPISGHKSVSWYQQVLGQGPQFIFQYYEKEERGRGNFPDRFSARQFPNYSSELNVNALLLGDSALYLCASSLGDPRQGWGEKLFFGSGTQLSVL.

J is TRBJ1-3 and V is TRBV4-3; D gene uncertain. Germline loops: CDR1 LGHNA, CDR2 YSLEER. Between the trimmed V and J ends, which lost 3 bases and 0 bases, there was a span of 9 bases. The CDR3 is made up of 15 amino acids. The CDR3: CASSHPGISGNTIYF. Here the CDR3 DNA reads TGCGCCAGCAGCCACCCGGGGATCTCTGGAAACACCATATATTTT.

The chain has TRBV2 and TRBJ2-6; perhaps TRBD1 as D (6 bases). V dropped 7 bases and J dropped 3 bases, with 7 bases sitting between them. CDR3 length equals 13 residues. Germline V lookup: CDR1 SNHLY, CDR2 FYNNEI. Here the CDR3 DNA reads TGTGCCAGCAACAGGGTTGGGGCCAACGTCCTGACTTTC. It is translated as CASNRVGANVLTF. The full variable domain, rest sourced from reference TRBV2 and TRBJ2-6, is EPEVTQTPSHQVTQMGQEVILRCVPISNHLYFYWYRQILGQKVEFLVSFYNNEISEKSEIFDDQFSVERPDGSNFTLKIRSTKLEDSAMYFCASNRVGANVLTFGAGSRLTVL.

The chain links TRBV29-1 to TRBJ1-1; D remains ambiguous. The CDR3 sequence is 10 residues long. Trimming took 6 bases from V and 8 from J, leaving 10 bases between them. In germline, CDR1 is SQVTM, CDR2 ANQGSEA. CDR3 loop: CSVAGSEAFF. Written as DNA, the CDR3 is TGCAGCGTGGCGGGGTCGGAAGCTTTCTTT.

The V call is TRBV6-1, the J call TRBJ2-3; 10 bases align to TRBD2. The V gene's germline CDR1 is MNHNS and CDR2 SASEGT. V trimming: 6 bases; J trimming: 0 bases; junction bases outside the gene matches: 0. This CDR3 region has 14 residues. The CDR3 DNA sequence: TGTGCCAGCAGGACTAGCGGGAGCACAGATACGCAGTATTTT. Its protein is CASRTSGSTDTQYF.